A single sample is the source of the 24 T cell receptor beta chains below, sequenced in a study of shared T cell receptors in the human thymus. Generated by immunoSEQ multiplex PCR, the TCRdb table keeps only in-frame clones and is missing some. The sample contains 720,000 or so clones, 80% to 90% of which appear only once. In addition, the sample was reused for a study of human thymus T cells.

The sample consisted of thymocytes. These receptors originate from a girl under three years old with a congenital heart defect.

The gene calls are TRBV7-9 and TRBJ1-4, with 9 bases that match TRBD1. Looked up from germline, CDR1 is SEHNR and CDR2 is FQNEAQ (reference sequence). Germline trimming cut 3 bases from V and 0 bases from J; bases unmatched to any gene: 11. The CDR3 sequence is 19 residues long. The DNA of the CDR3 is TGTGCCAGCAGCTTCGGACAGGGGTCCGGGTTCGCAACTAATGAAAAACTGTTTTTT. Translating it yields CASSFGQGSGFATNEKLFF.

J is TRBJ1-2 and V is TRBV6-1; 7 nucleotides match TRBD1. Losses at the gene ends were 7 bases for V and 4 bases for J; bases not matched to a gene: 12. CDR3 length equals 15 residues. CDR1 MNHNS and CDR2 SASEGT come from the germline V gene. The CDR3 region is CASNRQGGLGYGYTF. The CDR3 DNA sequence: TGTGCCAGCAATAGACAGGGAGGATTGGGCTATGGCTACACCTTC.

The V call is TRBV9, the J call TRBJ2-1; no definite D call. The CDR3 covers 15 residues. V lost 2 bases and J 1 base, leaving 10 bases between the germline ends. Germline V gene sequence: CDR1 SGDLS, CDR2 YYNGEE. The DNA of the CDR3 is TGTGCCAGCAGCGTGAACTCTAGATCCTACAATGAGCAGTTCTTC. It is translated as CASSVNSRSYNEQFF.

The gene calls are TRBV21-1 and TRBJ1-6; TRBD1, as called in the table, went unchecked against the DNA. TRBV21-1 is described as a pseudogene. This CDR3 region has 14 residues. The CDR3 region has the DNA TGTGCCAGCAGCCAGGGGGACAGGGTGTCACCCCTCCACTTT. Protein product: CASSQGDRVSPLHF.

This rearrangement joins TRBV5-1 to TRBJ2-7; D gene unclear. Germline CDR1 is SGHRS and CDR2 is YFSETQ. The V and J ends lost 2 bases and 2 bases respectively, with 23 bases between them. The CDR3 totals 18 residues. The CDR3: CASSFSTNATHYAYEQYF. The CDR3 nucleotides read TGCGCCAGCAGCTTCTCAACGAACGCAACTCACTACGCCTACGAGCAGTACTTC.

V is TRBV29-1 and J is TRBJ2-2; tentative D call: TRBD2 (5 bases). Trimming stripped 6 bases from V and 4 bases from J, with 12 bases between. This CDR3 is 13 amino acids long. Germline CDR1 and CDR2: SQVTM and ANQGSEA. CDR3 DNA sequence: TGCAGCGTCATGGACGGGGTCACCGGGGAGCTGTTTTTT. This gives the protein CSVMDGVTGELFF.

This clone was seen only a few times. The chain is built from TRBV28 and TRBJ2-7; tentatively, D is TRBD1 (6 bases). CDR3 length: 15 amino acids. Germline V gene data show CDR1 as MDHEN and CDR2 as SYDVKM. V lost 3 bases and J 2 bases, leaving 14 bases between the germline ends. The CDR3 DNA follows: TGTGCCAGCAGTTTTAAATGGCAGGGGACCTACGAGCAGTACTTC. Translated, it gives CASSFKWQGTYEQYF.

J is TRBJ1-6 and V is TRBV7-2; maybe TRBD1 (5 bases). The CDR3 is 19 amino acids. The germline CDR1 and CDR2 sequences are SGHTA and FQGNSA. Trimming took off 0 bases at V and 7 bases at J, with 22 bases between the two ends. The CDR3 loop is CASSLALSGGGLQNSPLHF. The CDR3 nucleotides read TGTGCCAGCAGCTTAGCCTTGTCTGGCGGGGGACTCCAAAATTCACCCCTCCACTTT.

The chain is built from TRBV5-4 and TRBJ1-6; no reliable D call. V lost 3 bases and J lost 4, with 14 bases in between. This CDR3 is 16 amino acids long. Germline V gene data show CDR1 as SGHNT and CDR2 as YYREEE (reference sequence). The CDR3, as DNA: TGTGCCAGCAGCTACCGCCTGGGAGAGTATAATTCACCCCTCCACTTT. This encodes CASSYRLGEYNSPLHF.

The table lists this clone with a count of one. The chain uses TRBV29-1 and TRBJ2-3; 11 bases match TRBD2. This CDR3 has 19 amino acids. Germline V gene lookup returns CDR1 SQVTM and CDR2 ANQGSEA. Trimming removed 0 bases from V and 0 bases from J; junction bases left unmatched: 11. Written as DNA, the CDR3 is TGCAGCGTTGAAGAATACCTAGCGGGGGGCTCCCCTAGCACAGATACGCAGTATTTT. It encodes CSVEEYLAGGSPSTDTQYF.

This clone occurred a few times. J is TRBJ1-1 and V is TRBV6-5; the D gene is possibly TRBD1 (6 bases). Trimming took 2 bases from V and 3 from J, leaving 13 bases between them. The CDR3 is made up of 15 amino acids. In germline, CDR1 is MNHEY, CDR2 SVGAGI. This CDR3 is CASSYVGPGDTEAFF. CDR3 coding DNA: TGTGCCAGCAGTTACGTAGGGCCAGGGGACACTGAAGCTTTCTTT.

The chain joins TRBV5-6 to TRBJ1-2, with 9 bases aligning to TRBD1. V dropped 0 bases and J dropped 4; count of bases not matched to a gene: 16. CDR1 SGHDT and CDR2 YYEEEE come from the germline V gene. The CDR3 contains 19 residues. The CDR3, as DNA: TGTGCCAGCAGCTTGGGGGACAGGGTACGCGGGCCGCCAACCTATGGCTACACCTTC. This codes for CASSLGDRVRGPPTYGYTF. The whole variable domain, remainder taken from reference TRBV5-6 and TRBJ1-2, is DAGVTQSPTHLIKTRGQQVTLRCSPKSGHDTVSWYQQALGQGPQFIFQYYEEEERQRGNFPDRFSGHQFPNYSSELNVNALLLGDSALYLCASSLGDRVRGPPTYGYTFGSGTRLTVV.

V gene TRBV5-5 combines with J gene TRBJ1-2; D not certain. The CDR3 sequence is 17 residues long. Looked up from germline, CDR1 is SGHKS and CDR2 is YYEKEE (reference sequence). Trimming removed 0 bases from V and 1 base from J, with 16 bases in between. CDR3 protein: CASSLVKGLGSNYGYTF. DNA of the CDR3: TGTGCCAGCAGCTTGGTGAAGGGCCTAGGGAGTAACTATGGCTACACCTTC.

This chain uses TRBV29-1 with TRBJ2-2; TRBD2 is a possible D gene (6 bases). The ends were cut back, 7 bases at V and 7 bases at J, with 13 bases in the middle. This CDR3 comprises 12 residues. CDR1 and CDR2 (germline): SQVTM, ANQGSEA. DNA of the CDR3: TGCAGCGCCCCAACCGGGAGCGGGGAGCTGTTTTTT. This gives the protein CSAPTGSGELFF.

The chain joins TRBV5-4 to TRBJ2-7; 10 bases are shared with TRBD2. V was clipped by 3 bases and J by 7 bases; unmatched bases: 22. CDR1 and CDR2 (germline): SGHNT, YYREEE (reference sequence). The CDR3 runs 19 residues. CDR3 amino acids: CASSYQRPGVSGGLGEQYF. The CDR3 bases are TGTGCCAGCAGCTATCAAAGGCCTGGAGTTAGCGGGGGGTTAGGGGAGCAGTACTTC. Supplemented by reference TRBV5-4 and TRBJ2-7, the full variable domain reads ETGVTQSPTHLIKTRGQQVTLRCSSQSGHNTVSWYQQALGQGPQFIFQYYREEENGRGNFPPRFSGLQFPNYSSELNVNALELDDSALYLCASSYQRPGVSGGLGEQYFGPGTRLTVT.

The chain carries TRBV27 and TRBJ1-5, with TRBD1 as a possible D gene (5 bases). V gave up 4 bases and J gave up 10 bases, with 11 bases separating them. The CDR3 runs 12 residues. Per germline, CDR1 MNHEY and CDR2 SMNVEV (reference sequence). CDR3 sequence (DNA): TGTGCCAGCAGTTCCTCAGGGAAACCCCAGCATTTT. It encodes CASSSSGKPQHF.

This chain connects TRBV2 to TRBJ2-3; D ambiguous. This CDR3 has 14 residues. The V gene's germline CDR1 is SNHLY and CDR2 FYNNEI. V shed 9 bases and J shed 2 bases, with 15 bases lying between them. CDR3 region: CARSPQHATDTQYF. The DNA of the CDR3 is TGTGCCAGAAGTCCCCAACACGCCACAGATACGCAGTATTTT.

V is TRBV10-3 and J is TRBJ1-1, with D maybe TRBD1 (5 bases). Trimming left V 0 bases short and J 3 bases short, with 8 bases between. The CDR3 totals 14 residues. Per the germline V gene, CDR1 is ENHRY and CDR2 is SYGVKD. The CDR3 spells CAISESTRDTEAFF. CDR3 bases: TGTGCCATCAGTGAGTCGACCAGGGACACTGAAGCTTTCTTT.

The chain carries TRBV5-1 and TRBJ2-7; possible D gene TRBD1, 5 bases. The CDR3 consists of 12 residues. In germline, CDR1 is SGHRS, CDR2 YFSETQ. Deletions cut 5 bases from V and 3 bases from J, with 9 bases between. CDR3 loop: CASRAGNYEQYF. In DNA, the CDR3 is TGCGCCAGCAGGGCAGGGAACTACGAGCAGTACTTC. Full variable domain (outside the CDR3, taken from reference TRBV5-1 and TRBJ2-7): KAGVTQTPRYLIKTRGQQVTLSCSPISGHRSVSWYQQTPGQGLQFLFEYFSETQRNKGNFPGRFSGRQFSNSRSEMNVSTLELGDSALYLCASRAGNYEQYFGPGTRLTVT.

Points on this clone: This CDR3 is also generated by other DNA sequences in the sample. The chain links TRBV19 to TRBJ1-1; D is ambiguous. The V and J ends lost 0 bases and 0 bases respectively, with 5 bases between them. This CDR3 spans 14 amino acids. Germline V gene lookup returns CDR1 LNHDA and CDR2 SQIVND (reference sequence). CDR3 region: CASSIESVNTEAFF. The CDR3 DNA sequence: TGTGCCAGTAGTATAGAGTCCGTGAACACTGAAGCTTTCTTT.

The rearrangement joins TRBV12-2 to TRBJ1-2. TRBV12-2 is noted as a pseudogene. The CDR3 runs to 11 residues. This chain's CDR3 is CASRLTGGYTF. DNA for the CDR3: TGTGCAAGTCGCTTGACGGGAGGCTACACCTTC.

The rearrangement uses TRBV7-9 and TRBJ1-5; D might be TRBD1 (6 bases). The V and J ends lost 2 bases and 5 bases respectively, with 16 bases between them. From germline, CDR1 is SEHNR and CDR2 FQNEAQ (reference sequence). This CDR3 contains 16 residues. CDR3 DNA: TGTGCCAGCAGCTTATATATAGGGGGATCGGATCAGCCCCAGCATTTT. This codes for CASSLYIGGSDQPQHF.

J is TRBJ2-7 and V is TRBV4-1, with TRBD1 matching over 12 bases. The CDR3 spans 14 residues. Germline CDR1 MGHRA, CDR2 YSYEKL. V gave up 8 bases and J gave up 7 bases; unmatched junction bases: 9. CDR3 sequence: CASAMGQGAWEQYF. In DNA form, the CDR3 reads TGCGCCAGCGCGATGGGACAGGGGGCATGGGAGCAGTACTTC.

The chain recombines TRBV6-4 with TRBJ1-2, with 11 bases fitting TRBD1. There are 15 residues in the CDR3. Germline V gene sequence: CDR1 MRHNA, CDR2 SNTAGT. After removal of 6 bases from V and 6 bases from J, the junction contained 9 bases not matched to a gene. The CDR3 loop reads CASRVHGQGADGYTF. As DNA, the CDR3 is TGTGCCAGCAGGGTTCATGGACAGGGGGCTGATGGCTACACCTTC.